The 27 T cell receptor beta chains listed next were all sequenced from one sample in a study of beta chain features in type 1 diabetes. Of the isolated RNA, all was reverse transcribed, and so the sequenced material was expressed TCRB transcripts. Profiling relied on immunoSEQ multiplex PCR, and the TCRdb table lists in-frame clones only, not all of them. Of 70,000 to 95,000 clones in the sample, 25% to 35% are singletons; the top ten hold 0.4% to 0.55%. The sample comprised stem cell memory CD4+ T cells from blood. The receptors shown here come from a woman aged 18-29 years in good health.

This clone has more than one count but fewer than ten. The chain uses TRBV5-5 and TRBJ1-5, with D maybe TRBD1 (6 bases). Between the trimmed V and J ends, which lost 1 base and 0 bases, there was a span of 11 bases. The CDR3 is made up of 16 amino acids. Germline-derived CDR1 and CDR2 are SGHKS and YYEKEE (reference sequence). CDR3 region: CASSLLGGASNQPQHF. The CDR3 DNA is TGTGCCAGCAGCTTGCTGGGGGGGGCTAGCAATCAGCCCCAGCATTTT.

This rearrangement joins TRBV18 to TRBJ2-1; perhaps TRBD1 as D (6 bases). Germline CDR1 KGHSH, CDR2 LQKENI. The CDR3 length is 15 residues. V lost 4 bases to trimming and J lost 6 bases, with 16 bases between them. The CDR3 region is CASSLSTRGFNEQFF. DNA of the CDR3: TGTGCCAGCTCACTATCGACAAGGGGGTTCAATGAGCAGTTCTTC.

The rearrangement links TRBV11-2 to TRBJ1-1, with D tentatively TRBD1 (6 bases). V was pared by 3 bases and J by 1 base, with 12 bases between. CDR3 length: 15 residues. Germline lookup yields CDR1 SGHAT and CDR2 FQNNGV. In DNA form, the CDR3 reads TGTGCCAGCAGCTTTGACAGGAATAGGAACACTGAAGCTTTCTTT. The encoded protein is CASSFDRNRNTEAFF.

The V call is TRBV29-1, the J call TRBJ2-2; no clear D gene. Germline V gives CDR1 SQVTM, CDR2 ANQGSEA. The CDR3 totals 12 residues. V lost 0 bases and J 6 bases, leaving 5 bases between the germline ends. The CDR3 is CSVEDLPGELFF. The CDR3 nucleotides are TGCAGCGTTGAAGATCTTCCCGGGGAGCTGTTTTTT.

The chain uses TRBV5-6 and TRBJ1-1; D possibly corresponds to TRBD1 (5 bases). The CDR3 length is 13 residues. The germline V gene has CDR1 SGHDT and CDR2 YYEEEE. The germline V and J ends were trimmed by 0 bases and 9 bases, with 12 bases remaining between them. The CDR3: CASSLGSGRQAFF. The CDR3 DNA follows: TGTGCCAGCAGCTTGGGGTCAGGGAGGCAAGCTTTCTTT. The entire variable domain, with the rest obtained from reference TRBV5-6 and TRBJ1-1, is as follows: DAGVTQSPTHLIKTRGQQVTLRCSPKSGHDTVSWYQQALGQGPQFIFQYYEEEERQRGNFPDRFSGHQFPNYSSELNVNALLLGDSALYLCASSLGSGRQAFFGQGTRLTVV.

The rearrangement links TRBV30 to TRBJ2-7; 10 bases map to TRBD2. Germline V gene lookup returns CDR1 GTSNPN and CDR2 SVGIG (reference sequence). CDR3 length: 16 amino acids. Unmatched junction bases numbered 15, after V lost 3 bases and J lost 7 bases. DNA for the CDR3: TGTGCCTGGAGCTACGCCGGGGTAGCGGGAGGCAAGGAGCAGTACTTC. Its translation is CAWSYAGVAGGKEQYF.

This clone was picked up a small number of times. The gene calls are TRBV5-1 and TRBJ2-1; 8 bases align to TRBD1. Germline values: CDR1 SGHRS, CDR2 YFSETQ. J gave up 2 bases and V 3 bases, and 10 bases lay outside the gene matches. The CDR3 is 17 amino acids. The CDR3 sequence is CASSSTSGTGPYNEQFF. The CDR3 DNA is TGCGCCAGCAGCTCCACCTCCGGGACAGGCCCCTACAATGAGCAGTTCTTC. The entire variable domain, with the rest obtained from reference TRBV5-1 and TRBJ2-1, is as follows: KAGVTQTPRYLIKTRGQQVTLSCSPISGHRSVSWYQQTPGQGLQFLFEYFSETQRNKGNFPGRFSGRQFSNSRSEMNVSTLELGDSALYLCASSSTSGTGPYNEQFFGPGTRLTVL.

The V gene is TRBV6-5, the J gene TRBJ2-7, with 7 bases matching TRBD1. V shed 6 bases and J 4 bases; nucleotides not matched to a gene: 0. The CDR3 totals 11 residues. The germline V gene has CDR1 MNHEY and CDR2 SVGAGI. The CDR3 DNA is TGTGCCAGCAGGGACAGGTACGAGCAGTACTTC. Protein product: CASRDRYEQYF.

This clone was recorded a few times. J is TRBJ1-1 and V is TRBV5-1; 12 bases are shared with TRBD1. V gave up 3 bases and J gave up 5 bases; unmatched junction bases: 5. Germline V lookup: CDR1 SGHRS, CDR2 YFSETQ. The CDR3 is made up of 15 amino acids. This CDR3 is CASSYGTGGETEAFF. In nucleotides, the CDR3 is TGCGCCAGCAGCTATGGGACAGGGGGCGAAACTGAAGCTTTCTTT.

This sequence joins TRBV2 and TRBJ2-3, with 8 bases that match TRBD2. Germline CDR1 SNHLY, CDR2 FYNNEI. The CDR3 sequence is 14 residues long. Unmatched junction bases numbered 7, after V lost 8 bases and J lost 3 bases. In DNA, the CDR3 is TGTGCCAGCCCACCTGGGACTAGGACAGATACGCAGTATTTT. Protein product: CASPPGTRTDTQYF. Drawing the rest from reference TRBV2 and TRBJ2-3, the complete variable domain is EPEVTQTPSHQVTQMGQEVILRCVPISNHLYFYWYRQILGQKVEFLVSFYNNEISEKSEIFDDQFSVERPDGSNFTLKIRSTKLEDSAMYFCASPPGTRTDTQYFGPGTRLTVL.

This clone turned up a few times. The CDR3 sequence: CASSIATGGTQETQYF. In DNA form, the CDR3 reads TGTGCCAGTAGTATAGCTACGGGCGGGACTCAAGAGACCCAGTACTTC. V gene TRBV19 combines with J gene TRBJ2-5, with D possibly TRBD2 on 6 matching bases. The CDR3 length is 16 residues. In germline, CDR1 is LNHDA, CDR2 SQIVND (reference sequence). Trimming removed 1 base at V and 2 bases at J, with 14 bases between.

The chain recombines TRBV18 with TRBJ1-5; D may be TRBD1 (6 bases). The CDR3 extends over 14 amino acids. Germline values: CDR1 KGHSH, CDR2 LQKENI. V was shortened by 4 bases and J by 0 bases, with 7 bases between the two germline ends. The DNA of the CDR3 is TGTGCCAGCTCACGGGACAATAGCAATCAGCCCCAGCATTTT. Translated, it gives CASSRDNSNQPQHF.

V and J are TRBV5-1 and TRBJ2-3; 9 bases are a match to TRBD2. This CDR3 region has 16 residues. CDR1 is SGHRS and CDR2 is YFSETQ in the germline V gene. Trimming cost V 2 bases and J 4 bases; bases outside gene matches: 8. This CDR3 is CASSFGREGTSDTQYF. CDR3 nucleotides: TGCGCCAGCAGCTTTGGGCGGGAGGGTACCTCAGATACGCAGTATTTT.

This clone has only a few counts. V gene TRBV11-2 combines with J gene TRBJ2-7; TRBD2 might be the D (6 bases). The CDR3 contains 15 residues. Germline loops: CDR1 SGHAT, CDR2 FQNNGV. With 3 bases removed from V and 1 base from J, the gap between germline ends came to 13 bases. CDR3 sequence: CASSFIAASSYEQYF. In DNA, the CDR3 is TGTGCCAGCAGCTTTATAGCGGCGAGTTCCTACGAGCAGTACTTC.

The rearrangement links TRBV19 to TRBJ1-1, with 8 positions matching TRBD1. V was pared by 6 bases and J by 1 base, with 4 bases of the junction left unmatched. The CDR3 spans 14 residues. Germline CDR1 LNHDA, CDR2 SQIVND (reference sequence). The CDR3 sequence is CASSRQGQNTEAFF. The CDR3 coding sequence is TGTGCCAGTAGCCGACAGGGGCAGAACACTGAAGCTTTCTTT.

The CDR3, as DNA: TGTGCCAGCAGCGCACACCCGGGACTTATCACAGATACGCAGTATTTT. This translates into CASSAHPGLITDTQYF. V gene TRBV9 combines with J gene TRBJ2-3, with D tentatively TRBD2 (6 bases). The CDR3 has 16 residues. Germline assignment: CDR1 SGDLS and CDR2 YYNGEE. Between the trimmed V and J ends, which lost 3 bases and 2 bases, there was a span of 16 bases.

There are a few counts of this clone. The rearrangement uses TRBV30 and TRBJ2-1; D ambiguous. The CDR3 has 12 residues. V dropped 2 bases and J dropped 6 bases, with 8 bases sitting between them. Germline V gives CDR1 GTSNPN, CDR2 SVGIG (reference sequence). CDR3 nucleotides: TGTGCCTGGAGTAGACAAGCCAATGAGCAGTTCTTC. Translation gives CAWSRQANEQFF. The variable domain in full, with the rest retrieved from reference TRBV30 and TRBJ2-1, is SQTIHQWPATLVQPVGSPLSLECTVEGTSNPNLYWYRQAAGRGLQLLFYSVGIGQISSEVPQNLSASRPQDRQFILSSKKLLLSDSGFYLCAWSRQANEQFFGPGTRLTVL.

This clone was detected only a few times. The CDR3 reads CASSGSGQGFSEAFF. CDR3 nucleotide sequence: TGTGCCAGCAGCGGCTCAGGACAGGGTTTCTCTGAAGCTTTCTTT. The gene calls are TRBV11-3 and TRBJ1-1; 8 nucleotides align to TRBD1. Germline assignment: CDR1 SGHNT and CDR2 YENEEA. This CDR3 comprises 15 residues. J gave up 6 bases and V 5 bases, and 11 bases lay outside the gene matches.

This sequence joins TRBV7-2 and TRBJ2-6; 8 bases match TRBD1. CDR1 SGHTA and CDR2 FQGNSA come from the germline V gene. V shed 8 bases and J 0 bases; nucleotides not matched to a gene: 12. The CDR3 totals 18 residues. This chain's CDR3 is CASAPWGQASSGANVLTF. CDR3 sequence (DNA): TGTGCCAGCGCCCCATGGGGACAGGCGTCCTCTGGGGCCAACGTCCTGACTTTC.

V is TRBV4-3 and J is TRBJ2-2, with 10 bases identical to TRBD2. The CDR3 contains 16 residues. Unmatched junction bases numbered 7, after V lost 1 base and J lost 8 bases. Looked up from germline, CDR1 is LGHNA and CDR2 is YSLEER. The CDR3 DNA is TGCGCCAGCAGCCAAGTTGGGAGCGGGGGGGCAGGGGAGCTGTTTTTT. This gives the protein CASSQVGSGGAGELFF.

This chain joins TRBV19 and TRBJ1-5; no firm D call. CDR1 LNHDA and CDR2 SQIVND come from the germline V gene (reference sequence). V shed 7 bases and J shed 12 bases, with 13 bases lying between them. The CDR3 spans 11 residues. The DNA for the CDR3 is TGTGCCAGTAACAGCGGAAGGCTCCAGCATTTT. Amino acids: CASNSGRLQHF.

This clone was picked up a small number of times. This chain joins TRBV6-6 and TRBJ1-5; no reliable D call. Trimming left V 6 bases short and J 2 bases short, with 11 bases between. The CDR3 consists of 14 residues. The germline V gene encodes CDR1 MNHNY and CDR2 SVGAGI (reference sequence). This CDR3 is CASSILVGNQPQHF. The DNA of the CDR3 is TGTGCCAGCAGCATCTTAGTTGGCAATCAGCCCCAGCATTTT.

The rearrangement links TRBV7-2 to TRBJ2-7; TRBD2 matches at 10 bases. This CDR3 spans 15 amino acids. V was pared by 8 bases and J by 0 bases, with 7 bases of the junction left unmatched. CDR1 SGHTA and CDR2 FQGNSA come from the germline V gene. CDR3 sequence: CASRPTSGASYEQYF. In DNA form, the CDR3 reads TGTGCCAGCCGCCCAACTAGCGGGGCCTCCTACGAGCAGTACTTC.

This chain uses TRBV5-5 with TRBJ2-1; a possible D gene is TRBD2 (5 bases). V was trimmed by 0 bases and J by 3 bases, leaving 16 bases between them. Per germline, CDR1 SGHKS and CDR2 YYEKEE (reference sequence). The CDR3 is 17 amino acids. CDR3 sequence reads: CASSLALAGLFYNEQFF. In nucleotides, the CDR3 is TGTGCCAGCAGCTTGGCCTTGGCGGGCCTATTCTACAATGAGCAGTTCTTC. The whole variable domain, filled in from reference TRBV5-5 and TRBJ2-1, reads DAGVTQSPTHLIKTRGQQVTLRCSPISGHKSVSWYQQVLGQGPQFIFQYYEKEERGRGNFPDRFSARQFPNYSSELNVNALLLGDSALYLCASSLALAGLFYNEQFFGPGTRLTVL.

The chain joins TRBV20-1 to TRBJ2-7; TRBD1 might be the D (5 bases). Looked up from germline, CDR1 is DFQATT and CDR2 is SNEGSKA (reference sequence). V lost 6 bases and J 3 bases, leaving 9 bases between the germline ends. The CDR3 is 11 amino acids. CDR3 protein: CSASDSYEQYF. CDR3 sequence (DNA): TGCAGTGCCAGTGACAGCTACGAGCAGTACTTC.

This clone appeared a single time. The CDR3: CAWSRAVRGTEAFF. DNA of the CDR3: TGTGCCTGGAGCAGGGCTGTCCGAGGTACTGAAGCTTTCTTT. This chain uses TRBV30 with TRBJ1-1; D may be TRBD1 (5 bases). The CDR3 length is 14 residues. V was cut by 3 bases and J by 5 bases, with 16 bases left in between. Looked up from germline, CDR1 is GTSNPN and CDR2 is SVGIG (reference sequence).

The chain is built from TRBV5-1 and TRBJ2-7; TRBD2 matches 11 bases. Looked up from germline, CDR1 is SGHRS and CDR2 is YFSETQ. The V segment lost 2 bases and the J segment 0 bases; nucleotides outside the gene matches: 4. This CDR3 contains 16 residues. The chain's CDR3 is CASSFLAGGLSYEQYF. CDR3 bases: TGCGCCAGCAGCTTCCTAGCGGGGGGACTCTCCTACGAGCAGTACTTC.